These 10 T cell receptor beta chains came from one sample sequenced in a study of regulatory T cells in long-lasting Graves disease. Documented time point: newly diagnosed GD, antithyroid drugs for less than 3 months. Generation of the TCR library employed RNA extracted from PBMCs. According to the study, TCR beta libraries were built with iRepertoire HTBI primers and CDR3-region Arm-PCR. From the multiplex PCR reads, TCRdb called clonotypes with MiXCR, one entry per CDR3 protein. The profile shows 420,000 or so distinct CDR3 sequences, 16% of them singletons. These data were also reused for a study on T cells in Graves' hyperthyroidism and ophthalmopathy.

The sequencing used peripheral blood mononuclear cells (PBMCs), collected at new diagnosis, from a patient treated with antithyroid drugs. The receptors originated from a woman between 18 and 30 years old with Graves disease.

The chain links TRBV4-1 to TRBJ2-1; TRBD2 matches at 8 bases. Germline CDR1 reads MGHRA; CDR2 reads YSYEKL. The V gene end was trimmed by 4 bases and the J gene end by 8 bases; junction bases not matched to a gene: 7. This CDR3 contains 14 residues. The CDR3 is CASSPGLGRYEQFF. CDR3 sequence (DNA): TGCGCCAGCAGCCCGGGACTAGGGAGGTATGAGCAGTTCTTC.

The V and J genes are TRBV7-6 and TRBJ2-7; D is unresolved. The J call may be mistaken, given a closer DNA end match to TRBJ2-3. The CDR3 sequence is 14 residues long. Germline loops: CDR1 SGHVS, CDR2 FNYEAQ. The CDR3 coding sequence is TGTGCCAGCAGCTTAGACGAGATAGCAGATACGCAGTATTTT. Amino acids: CASSLDEIADTQYF.

This clonotype was seen at least ten times. The rearrangement joins TRBV18 to TRBJ2-1; no definite D call. Trimming removed 4 bases at V and 10 bases at J, with 11 bases between. Per germline, CDR1 KGHSH and CDR2 LQKENI. The CDR3 runs 12 residues. CDR3 sequence reads: CASSQNSGEQFF. The CDR3 DNA sequence: TGTGCCAGCTCACAGAATTCCGGCGAGCAGTTCTTC. The variable domain in full, with the rest retrieved from reference TRBV18 and TRBJ2-1, is NAGVMQNPRHLVRRRGQEARLRCSPMKGHSHVYWYRQLPEEGLKFMVYLQKENIIDESGMPKERFSAEFPKEGPSILRIQQVVRGDSAAYFCASSQNSGEQFFGPGTRLTVL.

The chain recombines TRBV7-2 with TRBJ1-6; tentative D call: TRBD1 (5 bases). The CDR3 spans 16 residues. V dropped 3 bases and J dropped 4 bases, with 13 bases sitting between them. Looked up from germline, CDR1 is SGHTA and CDR2 is FQGNSA. This CDR3 reads CASSFGAGDYNSPLHF. CDR3 DNA: TGTGCCAGCAGCTTTGGGGCAGGAGATTATAATTCACCCCTCCACTTT.

There are many counts of this clonotype. The chain employs TRBV12-3 or TRBV12-4 and TRBJ2-3; no clear D gene. With 6 bases removed from V and 0 bases from J, the gap between germline ends came to 7 bases. This CDR3 has 13 amino acids. The CDR3 DNA reads TGTGCCAGCAGGGGTTTTAGCACAGATACGCAGTATTTT. Protein: CASRGFSTDTQYF.

In its sample, this clonotype was seen many times. The gene calls are TRBV18 and TRBJ1-2; 7 bases agree with TRBD1. With 1 base clipped from V and 6 bases from J, the junction kept 5 bases outside the gene matches. This CDR3 is 14 amino acids long. Germline loops: CDR1 KGHSH, CDR2 LQKENI. For the CDR3, the DNA is TGTGCCAGCTCACCACAGACAGGGTTGCATGGCTACACCTTC. Protein: CASSPQTGLHGYTF. The whole variable domain, filled in from reference TRBV18 and TRBJ1-2, reads NAGVMQNPRHLVRRRGQEARLRCSPMKGHSHVYWYRQLPEEGLKFMVYLQKENIIDESGMPKERFSAEFPKEGPSILRIQQVVRGDSAAYFCASSPQTGLHGYTFGSGTRLTVV.

There are a few counts of this clonotype. V usage is TRBV19 and J usage is TRBJ1-1; 7 bases match TRBD1. Germline lookup yields CDR1 LNHDA and CDR2 SQIVND (reference sequence). V trimming: 7 bases; J trimming: 1 base; junction bases outside the gene matches: 6. The CDR3 extends over 14 amino acids. CDR3 coding DNA: TGTGCCAGTACCCCAAGACAGGGGAACACTGAAGCTTTCTTT. Protein product: CASTPRQGNTEAFF.

This chain links TRBV20-1 with TRBJ1-2, with 8 bases that match TRBD1. This CDR3 is 13 amino acids long. V lost 7 bases to trimming and J lost 9 bases; unmatched junction nucleotides: 13. From germline, CDR1 is DFQATT and CDR2 SNEGSKA (reference sequence). The CDR3 DNA reads TGCAGTGTAAGACCCCAGGGGGCAGGATGCTACACCTTC. Translation gives CSVRPQGAGCYTF.

This clonotype was seen a few times. With a much larger clone just one base away, this may be a read error. This chain uses TRBV2 with TRBJ2-7; no clear D. V shed 6 bases and J shed 3 bases, with 6 bases lying between them. CDR1 and CDR2 from the germline V gene are SNHLY and FYNNEI. CDR3 length: 11 amino acids. The chain's CDR3 is CASSENYEQYF. CDR3 in DNA: TGTGCCAGCAGCGAAAACTACGAGCAGTACTTC. Looking up the rest from reference TRBV2 and TRBJ2-7 gives the full variable domain: EPEVTQTPSHQVTQMGQEVILRCVPISNHLYFYWYRQILGQKVEFLVSFYNNEISEKSEIFDDQFSVERPDGSNFTLKIRSTKLEDSAMYFCASSENYEQYFGPGTRLTVT.

This clonotype was found many times. The rearrangement joins TRBV11-3 to TRBJ2-1; 7 nucleotides match TRBD1. Germline CDR1 is SGHNT and CDR2 is YENEEA. This CDR3 is 12 amino acids long. The J segment lost 13 bases and the V segment lost 6 bases, leaving 9 bases of the junction unmatched. The CDR3 DNA is TGTGCCAGCAGTCCCGACAGGGAAAAACAGTTCTTC. The encoded protein is CASSPDREKQFF.